This T cell receptor beta chain was captured by sequencing in a study of cytomegalovirus exposure and HLA in healthy donors. For the study at large: When just under 400 donors were genotyped, over 80% of them were found to fall in the Caucasian-associated ancestry cluster. Study conclusions and caveats: Across HLA loci, a later analysis found differing TCR association rates, with DRB1 most and HLA-C fewest. The study labeled fewer than 200 TCR beta chains cytomegalovirus-associated. When presence/absence was analysed, sequencing depth was taken to be roughly uniform across donors.

Both 60 Vbeta primers and 13 Jbeta primers went into the PCR. Clones were sequenced by immunoSEQ multiplex PCR, and TCRdb holds only the in-frame ones, with some missing. The sample holds 100,000 to 150,000 clones, 60% to 85% seen once. As to this clone: Antigen: not known.

The V and J ends lost 8 bases and 6 bases respectively, with 21 bases between them. The CDR3 totals 15 residues. CDR1 and CDR2 (germline): MDHEN, SYDVKM. The sequence derives from a middle-aged woman in good health and CMV-seronegative. The specimen sequenced was PBMCs. V and J are TRBV28 and TRBJ2-3, with a possible D match to TRBD2 (5 bases). The CDR3 is CASRTGGGAWDTQYF. The CDR3 region has the DNA TGTGCCAGCCGTACTGGCGGAGGAGCTTGGGATACGCAGTATTTT.